Following are 24 T cell receptor beta chains from one sample sequenced in a study of early T cells in non-severe SARS-CoV-2 infection (dated by TCRdb to the early 2020s). Libraries were made using 5' RACE. The sequencer listed for this sample is NextSeq 500. TCRdb ran its own pipeline on the public reads, namely fastp trimming at Q25 and MiXCR clone calling, and kept in-frame beta chains. CDR3 protein duplicates are merged, each entry listing the most common genes and DNA. This sample comprises 60,000 or so distinct CDR3 sequences, 12% of them detected only once. The ten biggest clones cover 4.4% of the sample. The sequenced sample was whole blood. All receptors derive from an adult who was a healthcare worker with PCR-confirmed SARS-CoV-2 infection or an uninfected control (not recorded which).

The chain carries TRBV7-9 and TRBJ1-1; D uncertain. V lost 6 bases to trimming and J lost 3 bases, with 11 bases between them. The CDR3 extends over 13 amino acids. Germline CDR1 is SEHNR and CDR2 is FQNEAQ (reference sequence). CDR3 in DNA: TGTGCCAGCAGTCTCATCGGGGACACTGAAGCTTTCTTT. It is translated as CASSLIGDTEAFF.

This clonotype was seen ten or more times. The genes are TRBV7-2 and TRBJ2-3; 7 nucleotides align to TRBD2. Losses at the gene ends were 8 bases for V and 5 bases for J; bases not matched to a gene: 7. Germline-derived CDR1 and CDR2 are SGHTA and FQGNSA. The CDR3 extends over 13 amino acids. CDR3 DNA: TGTGCCAGCCGGTACCCTAGCGGAGATACGCAGTATTTT. Amino acid sequence: CASRYPSGDTQYF.

This clonotype was observed a few times. V usage is TRBV10-1 and J usage is TRBJ2-5; D is unclear. Germline V lookup: CDR1 WNHNN, CDR2 SYGVQD (reference sequence). Trimming pared 4 bases from V and 5 bases from J, leaving 11 bases between. There are 13 residues in the CDR3. The DNA of the CDR3 is TGCGCCAGCAGTGTTGGCCCTAGGGAGACCCAGTACTTC. As protein: CASSVGPRETQYF.

This clonotype was seen a handful of times. The chain joins TRBV29-1 to TRBJ1-2, with unresolved D. V lost 5 bases to trimming and J lost 5 bases, with 15 bases between them. Germline V gene lookup returns CDR1 SQVTM and CDR2 ANQGSEA. This CDR3 is built from 13 residues. The CDR3 protein is CSVTAGVLYGYTF. The CDR3 DNA sequence: TGCAGCGTTACCGCAGGAGTCTTGTATGGCTACACCTTC.

Only a few counts were recorded for this clonotype. The chain employs TRBV6-4 and TRBJ2-2; D may be TRBD2 (5 bases). This CDR3 comprises 14 residues. Germline V gene sequence: CDR1 MRHNA, CDR2 SNTAGT. V shed 4 bases and J shed 5 bases, with 11 bases lying between them. CDR3 sequence: CASSGSGGTGELFF. The CDR3, as DNA: TGTGCCAGCAGTGGGAGCGGTGGGACCGGGGAGCTGTTTTTT.

This clonotype is categorized as large (0.1 to 1%). The V gene is TRBV7-9, the J gene TRBJ1-6, with D tentatively TRBD1 (6 bases). In germline, CDR1 is SEHNR, CDR2 FQNEAQ (reference sequence). The V gene lost 2 bases and the J gene lost 7 bases, with 15 bases spanning the gap. This CDR3 contains 16 residues. Written as DNA, the CDR3 is TGTGCCAGCAGCTTAAGCGGGGGGCGCGGGAATTCACCCCTCCACTTT. It translates to CASSLSGGRGNSPLHF.

V is TRBV25-1 and J is TRBJ1-2, with 8 nucleotides matching TRBD1. Germline assignment: CDR1 MGHDK and CDR2 SYGVNS. The CDR3 loop spans 13 amino acids. V dropped 6 bases and J dropped 6; count of bases not matched to a gene: 6. The CDR3 DNA reads as TGTGCCAGCAGGACGACAGGGGACCATGGCTACACCTTC. Its protein product is CASRTTGDHGYTF.

This clonotype showed up many times. J is TRBJ2-1 and V is TRBV3-1, with D perhaps TRBD1 (6 bases). The CDR3 is 16 amino acids. Trimming stripped 1 base from V and 1 base from J, with 11 bases between. CDR1 and CDR2 (germline): LGHDT, YNNKEL (reference sequence). CDR3 loop: CASSQAGQISYNEQFF. The CDR3, as DNA: TGTGCCAGCAGCCAAGCGGGACAAATTTCCTACAATGAGCAGTTCTTC.

The chain uses TRBV11-2 and TRBJ2-7, with a possible D match to TRBD2 (6 bases). This CDR3 has 13 residues. Germline CDR1 is SGHAT and CDR2 is FQNNGV. V was shortened by 5 bases and J by 9 bases, with 17 bases between the two germline ends. CDR3 in amino acids: CASSPGGMFLQYF. CDR3 DNA sequence: TGTGCCAGCAGCCCCGGGGGAATGTTCCTGCAGTACTTC.

The chain is built from TRBV6-6 and TRBJ2-1, with D possibly TRBD2 on 7 matching bases. There are 11 residues in the CDR3. Germline CDR1 and CDR2: MNHNY and SVGAGI (reference sequence). The V end lost 11 bases, the J end lost 4 bases, and 9 bases lay between the germline ends. The CDR3 here is CAAGAYNEQFF. In DNA, the CDR3 is TGTGCCGCGGGGGCATACAATGAGCAGTTCTTC.

The chain joins TRBV7-2 to TRBJ1-2; tentatively, D is TRBD1 (6 bases). CDR1 and CDR2 from the germline V gene are SGHTA and FQGNSA. The V end lost 5 bases, the J end lost 5 bases, and 18 bases lay between the germline ends. CDR3 length equals 15 residues. The CDR3 sequence: CASSPPGRGAYGYTF. The CDR3 DNA follows: TGTGCCAGCAGCCCCCCCGGCCGGGGGGCTTATGGCTACACCTTC.

The chain carries TRBV20-1 and TRBJ2-7; D may be TRBD1 (6 bases). Germline loops: CDR1 DFQATT, CDR2 SNEGSKA (reference sequence). V was cut by 2 bases and J by 4 bases, with 15 bases left in between. There are 14 residues in the CDR3. CDR3 bases: TGCAGTGCTAGATTCTGGGCAGGGGCTTACGAGCAGTACTTC. Protein sequence: CSARFWAGAYEQYF.

The chain combines TRBV7-2 with TRBJ2-3, with 10 nucleotides matching TRBD2. The trim removed 4 bases at V and 3 bases at J, leaving 7 bases unmatched. The CDR3 sequence is 16 residues long. The V gene's germline CDR1 is SGHTA and CDR2 FQGNSA. CDR3 residues: CASSSAQGLATDTQYF. The CDR3 nucleotides are TGTGCCAGCAGCTCGGCTCAGGGACTAGCGACAGATACGCAGTATTTT.

This clonotype was picked up a small number of times. The genes are TRBV20-1 and TRBJ2-3; 10 bases align to TRBD1. The J segment lost 4 bases and the V segment lost 3 bases, leaving 4 bases of the junction unmatched. The CDR3 consists of 14 residues. The germline CDR1 and CDR2 sequences are DFQATT and SNEGSKA (reference sequence). For the CDR3, the DNA is TGCAGTGCTAGTTCGGGACAGGGGCCAGATACGCAGTATTTT. Protein sequence: CSASSGQGPDTQYF.

The chain links TRBV6-4 to TRBJ1-1, with D unresolved. Trimming removed 2 bases at V and 2 bases at J, with 6 bases between. CDR3 length equals 13 residues. Germline V lookup: CDR1 MRHNA, CDR2 SNTAGT. The CDR3 loop reads CASSDRENTEAFF. The CDR3 DNA reads TGTGCCAGCAGTGACAGAGAAAACACTGAAGCTTTCTTT.

The table lists this clonotype with a few counts. The V call is TRBV20-1, the J call TRBJ1-4; the D is unclear. Germline CDR1 reads DFQATT; CDR2 reads SNEGSKA (reference sequence). CDR3 length: 15 amino acids. Deletions cut 5 bases from V and 0 bases from J, with 13 bases between. In nucleotides, the CDR3 is TGCAGTGCTCTCTCTGAGGGAACAACTAATGAAAAACTGTTTTTT. Translation gives CSALSEGTTNEKLFF.

This chain connects TRBV12-3 or TRBV12-4 to TRBJ2-1; 8 bases are shared with TRBD1. This CDR3 region has 15 residues. Trimming removed 5 bases from V and 4 bases from J; junction bases left unmatched: 7. CDR3 loop: CASSPQGAVYNEQFF. DNA for the CDR3: TGTGCCAGCAGTCCTCAGGGGGCAGTATACAATGAGCAGTTCTTC.

The DNA of the CDR3 is TGTGCCAGCGGACAGGGGTTGAACACTGAAGCTTTCTTT. It is translated as CASGQGLNTEAFF. The V call is TRBV2, the J call TRBJ1-1, with TRBD1 identical over 9 bases. Germline V lookup: CDR1 SNHLY, CDR2 FYNNEI. J gave up 0 bases and V 8 bases, and 1 base lay outside the gene matches. The CDR3 consists of 13 residues.

V is TRBV28 and J is TRBJ2-5; 13 bases agree with TRBD2. The germline V gene encodes CDR1 MDHEN and CDR2 SYDVKM. V dropped 4 bases and J dropped 5; count of bases not matched to a gene: 13. This CDR3 contains 18 residues. This CDR3 is CASSSPGLAGLFRETQYF. The CDR3, as DNA: TGTGCCAGCAGTTCTCCGGGACTAGCGGGACTATTTAGGGAGACCCAGTACTTC.

This chain connects TRBV18 to TRBJ2-7; D is perhaps TRBD1 or TRBD2 (6 bases each). Germline CDR1 is KGHSH and CDR2 is LQKENI. This CDR3 is 15 amino acids long. Trimming took off 4 bases at V and 8 bases at J, with 21 bases between the two ends. In nucleotides, the CDR3 is TGTGCCAGCTCACTGGACGGGGGCCTTACTGCGCAGCAGTACTTC. It codes for CASSLDGGLTAQQYF.

This clonotype was recorded many times. The gene calls are TRBV7-6 and TRBJ2-1; 7 bases are shared with TRBD1. The CDR3 totals 17 residues. V trimming: 2 bases; J trimming: 0 bases; junction bases outside the gene matches: 7. Germline loops: CDR1 SGHVS, CDR2 FNYEAQ. The CDR3 region has the DNA TGTGCCAGCAGCTTAACAGGGGCCTATAGCTCCTACAATGAGCAGTTCTTC. Protein: CASSLTGAYSSYNEQFF.

This clonotype came up a few times. V and J are TRBV3-1 and TRBJ1-1; D unclear. The CDR3 has 13 residues. Trimming took off 2 bases at V and 0 bases at J, with 4 bases between the two ends. Germline CDR1 reads LGHDT; CDR2 reads YNNKEL (reference sequence). CDR3 sequence reads: CASSQRLNTEAFF. As DNA, the CDR3 is TGTGCCAGCAGCCAAAGGCTGAACACTGAAGCTTTCTTT.

The sample holds many counts of this clonotype. The gene calls are TRBV7-6 and TRBJ2-2; D is unresolved. The V end lost 5 bases, the J end lost 4 bases, and 8 bases lay between the germline ends. CDR1 SGHVS and CDR2 FNYEAQ come from the germline V gene. The CDR3 spans 13 residues. The CDR3 DNA is TGTGCCAGCAGCCTACAGACCACCGGGGAGCTGTTTTTT. It yields the protein CASSLQTTGELFF.

The rearrangement uses TRBV11-2 and TRBJ2-3; TRBD2 aligns across 9 bases. The V and J ends lost 5 bases and 3 bases, in that order; junction bases with no gene match: 6. This CDR3 comprises 15 residues. Germline V gene data show CDR1 as SGHAT and CDR2 as FQNNGV. This chain's CDR3 is CASSALAGFTDTQYF. The CDR3 DNA is TGTGCCAGCAGCGCCCTAGCGGGGTTTACAGATACGCAGTATTTT. The full variable domain, with the rest looked up from reference TRBV11-2 and TRBJ2-3, is EAGVAQSPRYKIIEKRQSVAFWCNPISGHATLYWYQQILGQGPKLLIQFQNNGVVDDSQLPKDRFSAERLKGVDSTLKIQPAKLEDSAVYLCASSALAGFTDTQYFGPGTRLTVL.